This section outlines one T cell receptor beta chain sequence together with its context. Methods used by the authors: Estimation of nucleated cell counts relied on the amplification of reference gene primers. Sequenced by immunoSEQ multiplex PCR; TCRdb stores in-frame clones only, minus some. Clone size and the V and J calls come from that table; the DNA yielded D and trimming. Counted here are roughly 250,000 clones, around four fifths occurring once; the ten biggest clones make up 8.6%. The entry originates in a study of blood T cell repertoires in COVID-19. In the study overall: The United States, Italy and Spain were the sources of the acute and convalescent COVID-19 samples. Nucleic acid was either cDNA or gDNA, and it came from T cells, B-cell-depleted T cells, or PBMCs.

CDR3 length equals 14 residues. Germline lookup yields CDR1 MNHEY and CDR2 SMNVEV (reference sequence). V gave up 3 bases and J gave up 6 bases; unmatched junction bases: 6. Sequencing input: peripheral blood. The chain employs TRBV27 and TRBJ2-7, with 9 bases fitting TRBD1. The source is a man aged 40-49 years with active or convalescent COVID-19. The CDR3 DNA is TGTGCCAGCAGTTTCATGGACAGGGGATCCGAGCAGTACTTC. Protein sequence: CASSFMDRGSEQYF.